Below, one T cell receptor beta chain is given with its context. This clonotype has a count of ten or more. The clone's antigen remains unknown. Per-nucleotide qualities are absent, and no much larger clonotype sits a single base away. V is clipped by 0 bases and J by 7 bases, and the sequence between their germline boundaries is 18 bases long. The germline V gene (reference sequence) specifies DFQATT as CDR1 and SNEGSKA as CDR2. The CDR3 sequence holds 15 residues, the cysteine and phenylalanine included. The retained sequence is limited to the CDR3, 45 bases, with the frame set at the first base. This entry belongs to a study of neurological immune-mediated disorders (dated by TCRdb to about 2019). Context from the whole study: The study compared peripheral blood TCR-beta repertoires of HTLV-I-associated myelopathy (HAM/TSP) patients, multiple sclerosis patients and healthy controls using UMI-based sequencing. Longitudinal samples, technical triplicates and paired sorted CD4+ and CD8+ T-cell subsets, alongside PBMC samples, were included among the approximately 110 TCR-beta libraries. The cohort was made up of 60 to 75 subjects, consisting of some 14 HAM/TSP patients, around 35 multiple sclerosis patients and 20 healthy controls. What the authors observed across the whole study: No identical CDR3 amino acid sequences were found to be shared among expanded clones across subjects, suggesting that TCR-beta repertoires were private in all groups. The highest TCR clonal expansion was observed in HAM/TSP patients, whereas the lowest was observed in MS patients, even when compared with healthy controls.

cDNA was synthesized by template-switch 5'RACE using a primer with a 10-nucleotide random unique molecular identifier that tagged each TCR transcript. Each sequencing run produced over 160 million TCR-beta sequences covering 15-18 subjects. The RNeasy kit was used to extract total RNA. TCR-beta VDJ regions were amplified with primers for the TCR constant region and the 5'RACE anchor, using the KAPA Real-time Library Amplification kit. Sample indexes and Illumina adaptors were added in a first PCR, after which library yield was increased in a second PCR. The roughly 650 bp TCR product was size-selected on a 2% E-gel SizeSelection system after Ampure bead purification. Before pooling, library quality was assessed on a Bioanalyzer, concentration was determined with Qubit, and library quantification was performed with the Kapa Library Quantification kit. Paired-end 2 x 150 bp sequencing of the libraries was performed on an Illumina HiSeq 2500. To increase sequence diversity, roughly 24-32% phiX was spiked into each library pool. In the paper's pipeline: The quality-filtered reads were processed with the UMI-based MiGEC pipeline, whose error correction step removed more than 90% of the raw TCR sequences. IMGT germline references were used for aligning VDJ genes, and each clonotype was defined as a unique CDR3 amino acid sequence together with its V-J genes. Clonal expansion, Shannon diversity and CDR3 relatedness (CalcPairwiseDistances, ClusterSamples) were evaluated with VDJtools, and phylogenetic trees were built with CLCbio workbench. Clones with at least 8 unique UMIs were defined as expanded, with this threshold being based on coefficient-of-variation modelling across technical triplicates. TCRdb took the public reads, trimmed them with fastp at Q25, ran MiXCR for clone calling and kept in-frame beta chains. CDR3 protein duplicates are merged, each entry listing the most common genes and DNA. The V and J calls shown here were made by TCRdb, not taken from the authors' results. In all, the sample holds fewer than 25,000 distinct CDR3 sequences, and 10% to 15% of those were seen once. The ten largest clones take up approximately 16% of the sample.

For the unsorted PBMC libraries, 2 million PBMCs were stored in RNAlater at -80 degrees C until RNA extraction and were used to generate the libraries. Peripheral blood underwent Ficoll-Hypaque density gradient centrifugation to isolate PBMCs, which were then cryopreserved in liquid nitrogen. The sample comprised PBMCs. The chain is encoded by TRBV20-1 joined to TRBJ1-1, with TRBD1 tentatively as D gene (6 bases match). This TCR was sampled from a woman between 40 and 55 years old with HTLV-1-associated myelopathy (HAM/TSP). CDR3 reads: CSARDVRGGTNEAFF. The nucleotide sequence reads as follows: TGCAGTGCTAGAGATGTGAGGGGGGGCACTAATGAAGCTTTCTTT.